The clone carrying this T cell receptor (beta chain) is medium-sized by frequency. Germline CDR1 and CDR2: MNHEY and SVGAGI. The CDR3 covers 16 residues. TRB was amplified by touch-down multiplex PCR, primer pools A and B combined. TCRdb processed the multiplex PCR reads again and assigns one entry to each CDR3 protein, with no DNA. This table lists thousands of distinct CDR3 sequences. The data were obtained in a study of T cell clusters in autoimmune cytopenias. TRB was amplified from approximately 250 ng of peripheral blood genomic DNA per sample. The sequence derives from a human donor with an autoimmune cytopenia or autoimmune hepatitis (not recorded which). This chain connects TRBV6-5 to TRBJ2-7; the TRBD1 assignment by TCRdb is unverifiable without DNA. What was sequenced was peripheral blood. CDR3 sequence: CASRAPGQGGNYEQYF.